The TCR beta chain described here comes from a study of cytotoxic CD8 clonotypes in ibrutinib-treated CLL. General study results and limits: Baseline clonality was higher than in age-matched healthy donors and moved in step with circulating CD8+ T-cell counts.

TCRdb's copy holds only in-frame clones and misses some; the assay was immunoSEQ multiplex PCR. The sample includes some 350,000 clones, 60% to 80% seen only once; the top ten take 6% to 6.5%. A note on this clone: Its antigen is currently unknown.

This CDR3 has 14 residues. V lost 1 base to trimming and J lost 0 bases, with 6 bases between them. Germline loops: CDR1 SGHVS, CDR2 FQNEAQ. The sequencing here drew on PBMCs, taken after 36 months of ibrutinib treatment. The TCR originated in a human donor with chronic lymphocytic leukemia. The V call is TRBV7-8, the J call TRBJ1-2; no reliable D call. CDR3 sequence: CASSLVSANYGYTF. The CDR3 DNA follows: TGTGCCAGCAGCTTAGTGTCCGCTAACTATGGCTACACCTTC.